Listed below are T cell receptor beta chains from one sample, sequenced in a study of monozygotic twins with inflammatory bowel disease. TCRdb re-called the 5' RACE reads and shows each CDR3 protein once, DNA omitted. Its listing shows about 43,000 distinct CDR3 sequences. Sequences were obtained from blood. Receptor source: a human donor with ulcerative colitis or Crohn's disease, or a healthy co-twin of an affected twin (not recorded which). Each CDR3 is given with its conserved first and last residue.

v_gene	len	j_gene	CDR3aa
TRBV14	16	TRBJ2-7	CASSPPHGTGLNEQYF
TRBV7-8	14	TRBJ1-5	CASKPGPSNQPQHF
TRBV12-3/TRBV12-4	12	TRBJ2-1	CASSPPGTVQFF
TRBV18	15	TRBJ2-1	CASSPPMTNYNEQFF
TRBV7-9	12	TRBJ1-1	CASQLSSTEAFF
TRBV27	19	TRBJ2-3	CASSLYRQGGIGSTDTQYF
TRBV12-3/TRBV12-4	12	TRBJ2-5	CASSPSRETQYF
TRBV11-2	15	TRBJ1-3	CASSLEPGSGNTIYF
TRBV9	15	TRBJ2-1	CASSVEDRGPGEQFF
TRBV24-1	14	TRBJ1-2	CATSTTATNYGYTF
TRBV29-1	13	TRBJ1-2	CSVEGRGRSGYTF
TRBV10-3	14	TRBJ2-7	CAISGTEGSFGQYF
TRBV29-1	14	TRBJ2-2	CSVLRDPNTGELFF
TRBV15	13	TRBJ2-5	CATSRGGVKTQYF
TRBV20-1	15	TRBJ1-6	CSARELELGNSPLHF
TRBV10-3	16	TRBJ2-2	CAISGRQGRTTGELFF
TRBV27	15	TRBJ1-1	CASSPKQGQGTEAFF